These 4 T cell receptor beta chains were sequenced from one sample in a study of blood T cell repertoires in COVID-19 (TCRdb year 2020). Libraries were built with the immunoSEQ multiplex PCR assay. The source is immuneACCESS, and TCRdb retained only in-frame sequences with V and J called. Part of the clones is not carried over; for the studies checked, unresolved V genes explain less than half of this, and the remainder is unexplained. For this sample there are approximately 300,000 clones; 90% appear just once. Of the sample, around 3.9% falls within the top ten clones. Sequences were obtained from PBMCs or T cells enriched from blood (not recorded which). The receptors were gathered from a woman in her twenties or thirties who had been exposed to COVID-19.

This chain joins TRBV20-1 and TRBJ1-2, with D maybe TRBD1 (6 bases). CDR1 and CDR2 (germline): DFQATT, SNEGSKA (reference sequence). The germline V and J ends were trimmed by 5 bases and 8 bases, with 9 bases remaining between them. This CDR3 is built from 10 residues. CDR3 sequence: CSAPGVGYTF. CDR3 nucleotide sequence: TGCAGTGCTCCAGGGGTGGGCTACACCTTC.

This chain connects TRBV30 to TRBJ1-3, with 7 bases aligning to TRBD1. Germline CDR1 reads GTSNPN; CDR2 reads SVGIG (reference sequence). V shed 4 bases and J 0 bases; nucleotides not matched to a gene: 3. CDR3 size: 14 residues. Here the CDR3 reads CAWMRTGSGNTIYF. The CDR3 DNA follows: TGTGCCTGGATGAGGACAGGCTCTGGAAACACCATATATTTT.

The gene calls are TRBV9 and TRBJ1-2; D is uncertain. V was clipped by 0 bases and J by 3 bases, with 9 bases between them. The CDR3 covers 14 residues. CDR1 and CDR2 (germline): SGDLS, YYNGEE. The CDR3 DNA reads as TGTGCCAGCAGCGTAGGTAGCAGACACTATGGCTACACCTTC. This codes for CASSVGSRHYGYTF.

CDR3 sequence: CASSQDPGSYEKLFF. The CDR3 DNA is TGCGCCAGCAGCCAAGATCCGGGGTCGTATGAAAAACTGTTTTTT. V is TRBV4-1 and J is TRBJ1-4; D is undetermined. Trimming removed 0 bases from V and 6 bases from J, with 11 bases in between. CDR1 and CDR2 (germline): MGHRA, YSYEKL. The CDR3 has 15 amino acids.